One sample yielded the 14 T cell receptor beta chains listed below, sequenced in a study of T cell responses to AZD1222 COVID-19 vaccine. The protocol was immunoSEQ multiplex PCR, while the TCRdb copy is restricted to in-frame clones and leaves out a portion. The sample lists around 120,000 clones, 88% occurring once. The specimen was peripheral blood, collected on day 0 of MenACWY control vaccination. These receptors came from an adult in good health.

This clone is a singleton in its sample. The CDR3: CASSLDRVYEKLFF. CDR3 DNA sequence: TGCGCCAGCAGCTTGGACAGGGTATATGAAAAACTGTTTTTT. The V and J genes are TRBV5-1 and TRBJ1-4; possible D gene TRBD1, 6 bases. Germline V gives CDR1 SGHRS, CDR2 YFSETQ. The CDR3 is 14 amino acids. Trimming left V 0 bases short and J 6 bases short, with 9 bases between.

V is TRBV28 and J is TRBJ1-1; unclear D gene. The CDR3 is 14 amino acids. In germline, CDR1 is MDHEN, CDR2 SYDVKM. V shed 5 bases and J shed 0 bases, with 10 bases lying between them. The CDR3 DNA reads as TGTGCCAGCAGTCCCGGGCCTTTGAACACTGAAGCTTTCTTT. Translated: CASSPGPLNTEAFF.

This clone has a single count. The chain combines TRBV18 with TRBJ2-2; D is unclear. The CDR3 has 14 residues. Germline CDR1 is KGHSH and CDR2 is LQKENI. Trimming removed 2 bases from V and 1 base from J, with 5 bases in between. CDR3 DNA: TGTGCCAGCTCACCAGGGGTGAACACCGGGGAGCTGTTTTTT. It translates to CASSPGVNTGELFF.

In nucleotides, the CDR3 is TGTGCCAGCTCACCAGACAGGAACCCCTTATATGGCTACACCTTC. Translation gives CASSPDRNPLYGYTF. The V gene is TRBV18, the J gene TRBJ1-2, with D tentatively TRBD1 (6 bases). V lost 2 bases and J lost 5, with 15 bases in between. From germline, CDR1 is KGHSH and CDR2 LQKENI. CDR3 size: 15 residues.

Written as DNA, the CDR3 is TGTGCCAGCAGTTTAATCCCGGGGGGCGAGCAGTACTTC. Protein sequence: CASSLIPGGEQYF. The chain joins TRBV28 to TRBJ2-7; 7 bases align to TRBD2. Germline lookup yields CDR1 MDHEN and CDR2 SYDVKM. After removal of 2 bases from V and 6 bases from J, the junction contained 4 bases not matched to a gene. The CDR3 sequence is 13 residues long.

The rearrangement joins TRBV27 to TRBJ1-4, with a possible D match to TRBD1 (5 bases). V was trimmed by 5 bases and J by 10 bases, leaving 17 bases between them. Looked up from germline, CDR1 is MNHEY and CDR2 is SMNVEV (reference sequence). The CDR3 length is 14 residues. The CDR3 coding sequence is TGTGCCAGCAGTCCACCGGGACCCCAGATAAAACTGTTTTTT. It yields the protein CASSPPGPQIKLFF.

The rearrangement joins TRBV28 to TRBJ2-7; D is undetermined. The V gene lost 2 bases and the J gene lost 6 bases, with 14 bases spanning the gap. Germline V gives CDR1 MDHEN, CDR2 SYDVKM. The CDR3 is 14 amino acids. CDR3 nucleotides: TGTGCCAGCAGTTTAGGCAGGTACTCTGCCGAGCAGTACTTC. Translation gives CASSLGRYSAEQYF.

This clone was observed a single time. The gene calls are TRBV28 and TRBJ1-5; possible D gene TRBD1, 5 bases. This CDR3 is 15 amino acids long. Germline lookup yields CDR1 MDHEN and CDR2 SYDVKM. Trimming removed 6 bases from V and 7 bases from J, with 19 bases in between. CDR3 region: CASSSRPTDSQPQHF. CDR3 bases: TGTGCCAGCAGCTCTCGCCCGACAGACAGCCAGCCCCAGCATTTT.

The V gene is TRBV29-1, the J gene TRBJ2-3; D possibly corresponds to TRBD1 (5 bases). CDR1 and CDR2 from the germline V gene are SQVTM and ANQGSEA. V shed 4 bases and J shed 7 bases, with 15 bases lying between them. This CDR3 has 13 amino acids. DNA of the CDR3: TGCAGCGTTGGAAAGGGGTCCGTGAATACGCAGTATTTT. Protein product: CSVGKGSVNTQYF.

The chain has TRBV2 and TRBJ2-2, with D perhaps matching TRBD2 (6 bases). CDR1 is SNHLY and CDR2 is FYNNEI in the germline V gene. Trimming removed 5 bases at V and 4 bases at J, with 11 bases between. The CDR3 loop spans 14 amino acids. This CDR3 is CASSSGTRTGELFF. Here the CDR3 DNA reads TGTGCCAGCAGTTCCGGGACTCGCACCGGGGAGCTGTTTTTT.

The CDR3 sequence is CASSQGLAGEQFF. In DNA form, the CDR3 reads TGCGCCAGCAGCCAGGGCCTAGCGGGAGAGCAGTTCTTC. The chain links TRBV4-1 to TRBJ2-1; 9 nucleotides align to TRBD2. J was trimmed by 10 bases and V by 3 bases; bases with no gene match: 4. This CDR3 comprises 13 residues. Germline V gene data show CDR1 as MGHRA and CDR2 as YSYEKL.

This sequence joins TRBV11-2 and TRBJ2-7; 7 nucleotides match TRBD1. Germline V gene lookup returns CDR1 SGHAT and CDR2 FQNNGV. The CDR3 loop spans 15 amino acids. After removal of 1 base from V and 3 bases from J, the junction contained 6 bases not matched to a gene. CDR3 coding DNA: TGTGCCAGCAGCTTAGTTCCCGGGACAGACTACGAGCAGTACTTC. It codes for CASSLVPGTDYEQYF.

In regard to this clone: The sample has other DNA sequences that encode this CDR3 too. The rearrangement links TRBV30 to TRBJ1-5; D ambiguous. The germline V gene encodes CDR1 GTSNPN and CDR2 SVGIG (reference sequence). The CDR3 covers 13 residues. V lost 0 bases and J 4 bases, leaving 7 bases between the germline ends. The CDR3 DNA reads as TGTGCCTGGAGTGTACGGGGTAATCAGCCCCAGCATTTT. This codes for CAWSVRGNQPQHF.

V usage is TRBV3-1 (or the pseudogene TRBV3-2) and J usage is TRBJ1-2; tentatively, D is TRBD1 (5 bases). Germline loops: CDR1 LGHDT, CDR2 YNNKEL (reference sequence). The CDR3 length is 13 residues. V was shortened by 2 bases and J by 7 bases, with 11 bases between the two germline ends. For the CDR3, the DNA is TGTGCCAGCAGCCAATCTAGGACATCTGGCTACACCTTC. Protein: CASSQSRTSGYTF.